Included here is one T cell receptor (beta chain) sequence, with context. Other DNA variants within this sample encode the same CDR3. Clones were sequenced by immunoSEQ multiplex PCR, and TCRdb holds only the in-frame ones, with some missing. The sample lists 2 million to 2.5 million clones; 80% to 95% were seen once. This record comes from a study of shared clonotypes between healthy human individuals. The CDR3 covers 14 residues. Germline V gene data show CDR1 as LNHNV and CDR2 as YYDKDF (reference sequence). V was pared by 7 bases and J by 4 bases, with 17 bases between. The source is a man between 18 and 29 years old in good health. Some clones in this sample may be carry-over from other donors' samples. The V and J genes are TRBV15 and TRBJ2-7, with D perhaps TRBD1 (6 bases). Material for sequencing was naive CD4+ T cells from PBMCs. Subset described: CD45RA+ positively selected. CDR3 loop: CATTPGHRTYEQYF. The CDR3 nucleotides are TGTGCCACCACCCCGGGACATCGAACATACGAGCAGTACTTC.